Listed below are T cell receptor beta chains from one sample, sequenced in a study of T cells after yellow fever vaccination. TCRdb redid the calling of the 5' RACE reads with MiXCR, one entry per CDR3 protein. Altogether 400,000 or so distinct CDR3 sequences are present, more than 9% being singletons, with the ten largest covering more than 15%. The source was PBMCs, collected on the day of the first yellow fever vaccination. These receptor sequences come from a man between 18 and 29 years old who received the YFV17D yellow fever vaccine. CDR3s include the opening cysteine and the closing phenylalanine or tryptophan. Each record gives: J gene, V gene, D gene, CDR3 protein. D genes are given only for firm matches.

J gene: TRBJ2-1
V gene: TRBV6-5
D gene: TRBD1
CDR3 protein: CASSYAWTGTNEQFF

J gene: TRBJ1-5
V gene: TRBV11-2
D gene: -
CDR3 protein: CASSEAPLQPQHF

J gene: TRBJ2-3
V gene: TRBV20-1
D gene: TRBD2
CDR3 protein: CSATRSGDSTDTQYF

J gene: TRBJ1-1
V gene: TRBV4-3
D gene: -
CDR3 protein: CASSPKENTEAFF

J gene: TRBJ2-2
V gene: TRBV29-1
D gene: -
CDR3 protein: CSVGLGTANTGELFF

J gene: TRBJ2-1
V gene: TRBV11-1
D gene: -
CDR3 protein: CASSRPRGIELTSYNEQFF

J gene: TRBJ1-2
V gene: TRBV6-1
D gene: -
CDR3 protein: CASRRIRLGENYGYTF

J gene: TRBJ2-1
V gene: TRBV15
D gene: -
CDR3 protein: CATSSYNEQFF

J gene: TRBJ1-2
V gene: TRBV12-3/TRBV12-4
D gene: -
CDR3 protein: CASSTSTAYGYTF

J gene: TRBJ2-1
V gene: TRBV7-2
D gene: -
CDR3 protein: CASSPRTQYNEQFF

J gene: TRBJ2-1
V gene: TRBV27
D gene: -
CDR3 protein: CASSRIAPGFKDEQFF

J gene: TRBJ2-1
V gene: TRBV7-2
D gene: TRBD1
CDR3 protein: CASSPTGTGVDEQFF

J gene: TRBJ2-2
V gene: TRBV4-3
D gene: TRBD2
CDR3 protein: CASSQDREGRASGELFF

J gene: TRBJ2-3
V gene: TRBV25-1
D gene: -
CDR3 protein: CASGTASTDTQYF

J gene: TRBJ2-2
V gene: TRBV11-2
D gene: -
CDR3 protein: CASSTVKIDTGELFF

J gene: TRBJ2-3
V gene: TRBV20-1
D gene: -
CDR3 protein: CSARGGGAGYTQYF

J gene: TRBJ2-5
V gene: TRBV4-1
D gene: TRBD2
CDR3 protein: CASSQGRRADRGAQYF

J gene: TRBJ1-1
V gene: TRBV29-1
D gene: -
CDR3 protein: CSVVDRQNTEAFF

J gene: TRBJ2-5
V gene: TRBV6-6
D gene: TRBD2
CDR3 protein: CASSYSGGGETQYF

J gene: TRBJ2-3
V gene: TRBV6-1
D gene: -
CDR3 protein: CASRLTYDSLATDTQYF